The rows below give T cell receptor beta chains drawn from one sample of a study of blood T cell repertoires in COVID-19. Some clones are missing from TCRdb's copy, which holds only in-frame ones; the method was immunoSEQ multiplex PCR. The data contain approximately 150,000 clones, around 82% of them singletons. The specimen was peripheral blood. Receptors originate from a woman in her 50s with acute or convalescent COVID-19. The CDR3 runs from the conserved cysteine through the conserved F or W. The D gene is left open where the match is weak. Clone size is stated in some rows and not others, as once, few, many or a class when expanded.

clone_size,v_call,j_call,d_call,cdr3_nt,cdr3_aa
.,TRBV3-1/TRBV3-2,TRBJ1-4,TRBD1,TGTGCCAGCAGCCAAGGACAGGGTCCCAACACTAATGAAAAACTGTTTTTT,CASSQGQGPNTNEKLFF
many,TRBV5-6,TRBJ2-6,.,TGTGCCAGCAGCAGCCGATCTGGGGCCAACGTCCTGACTTTC,CASSSRSGANVLTF
.,TRBV28,TRBJ1-4,TRBD1,TGTGCCAGCAGCACGGGACAGGCTGATGAAAAACTGTTTTTT,CASSTGQADEKLFF
.,TRBV29-1,TRBJ2-3,TRBD2,TGCAGCGTGGGTCGGGTAGCGGGGGGGCCTTCAGATACGCAGTATTTT,CSVGRVAGGPSDTQYF
.,TRBV7-6,TRBJ1-2,.,TGTGCCAGCAGCCCTAACGCTGGTGGCTACACCTTC,CASSPNAGGYTF
.,TRBV29-1,TRBJ2-2,TRBD1,TGCAGCGCTTTGACAGGGATCAACACCGGGGAGCTGTTTTTT,CSALTGINTGELFF
once,TRBV18,TRBJ1-2,TRBD1,TGTGCCAGCTCCCCGGACAGGAGACAAAACTATGGCTACACCTTC,CASSPDRRQNYGYTF
.,TRBV12-5,TRBJ1-5,.,TGTGCTAGTGGTTTGGCTACAGGGCCCGATCAGCCCCAGCATTTT,CASGLATGPDQPQHF
.,TRBV5-1,TRBJ1-3,.,TGCGCCAGCAGCTTGGAGTGGGCCGGATTCTCCTCTGGAAACACCATATATTTT,CASSLEWAGFSSGNTIYF
.,TRBV7-2,TRBJ2-5,TRBD2,TGTGCCAGCAGCTGGGCGGGGGGGCAAGAGACCCAGTACTTC,CASSWAGGQETQYF
.,TRBV14,TRBJ2-1,.,TGTGCCAGCAGCCAAGCAGGGGAAGCGTGGGATCTATACAATGAGCAGTTCTTC,CASSQAGEAWDLYNEQFF
.,TRBV11-2,TRBJ2-1,TRBD2,TGTGCCAGCAGACCCGTAGGGGCGGGGGGGGACTACAATGAGCAGTTCTTC,CASRPVGAGGDYNEQFF
.,TRBV2,TRBJ1-3,.,TGTGCCAGCAGCCATCGGATACAGGTGCATTCTGGAAACACCATATATTTT,CASSHRIQVHSGNTIYF
once,TRBV18,TRBJ2-2,TRBD1,TGTGCCAGCTTTAAAGGCCCGGGACAGTTGAACACCGGGGAGCTGTTTTTT,CASFKGPGQLNTGELFF
.,TRBV9,TRBJ2-7,.,TGTGCCAGCAGCCTTAGCACACAGGGACCCTACGAGCAGTACTTC,CASSLSTQGPYEQYF
.,TRBV27,TRBJ1-1,.,TGTGCCAGCAGTTTATCCCCAGGGCCCACTGAAGCTTTCTTT,CASSLSPGPTEAFF
.,TRBV4-2,TRBJ2-5,TRBD2,TGTGCCAGCAGCCAAGATCCCGGCGGGGGGGTCGGGACCCAGTACTTC,CASSQDPGGGVGTQYF
.,TRBV7-2,TRBJ1-3,.,TGTGCCAGCAGCTTAGGCCCACAGGGTGTTACTGGAAACACCATATATTTT,CASSLGPQGVTGNTIYF
.,TRBV18,TRBJ1-4,.,TGTGCCAGCTCCCCTAGCTACGGCGATTCAACTAATGAAAAACTGTTTTTT,CASSPSYGDSTNEKLFF
.,TRBV9,TRBJ1-1,.,TGTGCCAGCAGCGTAGGGGGCCTCACTGAAGCTTTCTTT,CASSVGGLTEAFF
.,TRBV10-3,TRBJ1-2,.,TGTGCCATCAGTGACTCAGGGGCCGGGGACTATGGCTACACCTTC,CAISDSGAGDYGYTF
few,TRBV6-5,TRBJ1-2,TRBD1,TGTGCCAGCAGTAATACAGGGGGTGGCTACACCTTC,CASSNTGGGYTF
once,TRBV6-2/TRBV6-3,TRBJ2-7,TRBD1,TGTGCCAGCAGTCCCGGACAGGGTGGGCTTGGTAGCAGCTCCTACGAGCAGTACTTC,CASSPGQGGLGSSSYEQYF
.,TRBV28,TRBJ2-7,TRBD2,TGTGCCAGCAGCATAGCGGGGGGGCCCTACGAGCAGTACTTC,CASSIAGGPYEQYF